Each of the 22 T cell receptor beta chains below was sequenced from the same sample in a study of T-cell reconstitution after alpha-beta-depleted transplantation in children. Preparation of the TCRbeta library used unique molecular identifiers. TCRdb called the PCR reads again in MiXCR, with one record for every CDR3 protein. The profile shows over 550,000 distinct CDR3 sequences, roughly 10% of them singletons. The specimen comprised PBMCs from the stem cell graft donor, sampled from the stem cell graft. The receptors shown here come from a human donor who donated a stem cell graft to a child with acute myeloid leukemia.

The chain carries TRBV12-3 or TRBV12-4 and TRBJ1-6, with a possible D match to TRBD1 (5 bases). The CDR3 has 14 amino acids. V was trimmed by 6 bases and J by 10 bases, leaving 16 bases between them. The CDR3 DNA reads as TGTGCCAGCAGCCTAGCGGGGGAAACGTCACCCCTCCACTTT. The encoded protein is CASSLAGETSPLHF.

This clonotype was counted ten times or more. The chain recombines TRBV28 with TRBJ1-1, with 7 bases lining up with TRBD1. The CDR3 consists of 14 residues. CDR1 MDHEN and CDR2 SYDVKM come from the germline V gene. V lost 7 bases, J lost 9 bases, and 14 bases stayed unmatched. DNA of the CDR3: TGTGCCAGCAACCGAGGGGGCGCAGAAGTACAAGCTTTCTTT. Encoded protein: CASNRGGAEVQAFF. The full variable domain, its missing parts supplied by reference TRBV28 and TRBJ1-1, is DVKVTQSSRYLVKRTGEKVFLECVQDMDHENMFWYRQDPGLGLRLIYFSYDVKMKEKGDIPEGYSVSREKKERFSLILESASTNQTSMYLCASNRGGAEVQAFFGQGTRLTVV.

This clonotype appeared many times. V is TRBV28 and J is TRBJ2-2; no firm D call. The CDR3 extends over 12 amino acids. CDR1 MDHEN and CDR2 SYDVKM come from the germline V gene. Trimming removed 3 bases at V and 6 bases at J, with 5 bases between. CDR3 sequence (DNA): TGTGCCAGCAGTTTTACTGCCGGGGAGCTGTTTTTT. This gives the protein CASSFTAGELFF.

CDR3 sequence: CASSQRLANEQFF. The CDR3 DNA follows: TGTGCCAGCAGCCAAAGACTAGCGAATGAGCAGTTCTTC. V and J are TRBV28 and TRBJ2-1, with 8 bases aligning to TRBD2. Germline V lookup: CDR1 MDHEN, CDR2 SYDVKM. The CDR3 runs to 13 residues. With V trimmed by 6 bases and J by 7 bases, 5 bases remained unmatched. Variable domain in full (rest from reference TRBV28 and TRBJ2-1): DVKVTQSSRYLVKRTGEKVFLECVQDMDHENMFWYRQDPGLGLRLIYFSYDVKMKEKGDIPEGYSVSREKKERFSLILESASTNQTSMYLCASSQRLANEQFFGPGTRLTVL.

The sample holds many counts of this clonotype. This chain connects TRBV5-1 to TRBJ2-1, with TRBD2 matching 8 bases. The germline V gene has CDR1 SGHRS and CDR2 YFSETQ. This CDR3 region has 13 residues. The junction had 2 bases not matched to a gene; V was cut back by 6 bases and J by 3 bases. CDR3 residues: CASTTSGYNEQFF. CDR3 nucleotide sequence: TGCGCCAGCACCACTAGCGGCTACAATGAGCAGTTCTTC.

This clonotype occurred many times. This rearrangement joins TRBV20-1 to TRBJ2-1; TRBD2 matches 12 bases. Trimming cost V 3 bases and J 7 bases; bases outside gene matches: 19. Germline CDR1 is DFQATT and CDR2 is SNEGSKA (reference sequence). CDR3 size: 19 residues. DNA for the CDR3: TGCAGTGCTAGCCCCGAGGGGAGACTAGCGGGAGTGCCCCTAAATGAGCAGTTCTTC. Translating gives CSASPEGRLAGVPLNEQFF.

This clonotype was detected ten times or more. DNA for the CDR3: TGTGCCAGCAGTCTGTCCGGGACTAGCAAGATGTATGAGCAGTTCTTC. Protein sequence: CASSLSGTSKMYEQFF. The chain couples TRBV25-1 to TRBJ2-1, with 9 nucleotides matching TRBD2. Trimming cost V 5 bases and J 8 bases; bases outside gene matches: 13. Germline CDR1 MGHDK, CDR2 SYGVNS. The CDR3 runs 16 residues.

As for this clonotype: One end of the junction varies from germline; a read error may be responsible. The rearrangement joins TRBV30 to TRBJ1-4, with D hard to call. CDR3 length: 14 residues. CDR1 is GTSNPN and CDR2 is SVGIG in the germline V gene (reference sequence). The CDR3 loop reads CAWSPQGLDEKLFF. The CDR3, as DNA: TGTGCCTGGAGTCCTCAAGGATTGGATGAAAAACTGTTTTTC. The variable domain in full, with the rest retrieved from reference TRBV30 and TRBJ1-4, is SQTIHQWPATLVQPVGSPLSLECTVEGTSNPNLYWYRQAAGRGLQLLFYSVGIGQISSEVPQNLSASRPQDRQFILSSKKLLLSDSGFYLCAWSPQGLDEKLFFGSGTQLSVL.

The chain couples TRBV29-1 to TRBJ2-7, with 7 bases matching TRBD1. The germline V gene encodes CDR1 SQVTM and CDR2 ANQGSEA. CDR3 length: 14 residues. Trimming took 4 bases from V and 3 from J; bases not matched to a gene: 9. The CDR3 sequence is CSVGQGEGFYEQYF. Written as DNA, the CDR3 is TGCAGCGTTGGACAGGGAGAGGGGTTCTACGAGCAGTACTTC.

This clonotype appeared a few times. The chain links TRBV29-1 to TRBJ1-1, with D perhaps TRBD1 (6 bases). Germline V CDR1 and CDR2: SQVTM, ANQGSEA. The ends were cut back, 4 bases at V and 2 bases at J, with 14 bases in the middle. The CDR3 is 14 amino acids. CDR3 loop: CSVVSPGTNTEAFF. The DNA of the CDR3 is TGCAGCGTTGTAAGTCCAGGGACAAACACTGAAGCTTTCTTT.

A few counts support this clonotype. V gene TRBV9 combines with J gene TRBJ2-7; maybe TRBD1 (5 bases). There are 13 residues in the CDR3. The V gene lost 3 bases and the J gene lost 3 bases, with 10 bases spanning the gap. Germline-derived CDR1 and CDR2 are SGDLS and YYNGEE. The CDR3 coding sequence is TGTGCCAGCAGCGCCGAAACAGGCTACGAGCAGTACTTC. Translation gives CASSAETGYEQYF.

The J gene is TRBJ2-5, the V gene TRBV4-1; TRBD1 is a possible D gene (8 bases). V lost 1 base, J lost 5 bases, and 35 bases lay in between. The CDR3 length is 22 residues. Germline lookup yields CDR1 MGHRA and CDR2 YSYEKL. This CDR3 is CASSQGAGQVTPRRENLETQYF. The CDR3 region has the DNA TGCGCCAGCAGCCAAGGTGCGGGACAGGTTACCCCTCGGCGGGAGAACTTGGAGACCCAGTACTTC.

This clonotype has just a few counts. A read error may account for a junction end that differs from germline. The CDR3 here is CASNLASGSYDEQYF. DNA of the CDR3: TGCGCCAGCAACTTGGCGAGCGGGAGCTATGACGAGCAGTACTTC. The chain couples TRBV5-1 to TRBJ2-7; 8 bases fit TRBD2. Germline CDR1 reads SGHRS; CDR2 reads YFSETQ. The CDR3 covers 15 residues.

CDR3 protein: CASSQGTVEAFF. In DNA, the CDR3 is TGTGCCAGCAGCCAGGGGACAGTTGAAGCTTTCTTT. V is TRBV7-8 and J is TRBJ1-1; 7 bases are shared with TRBD1. Germline CDR1 SGHVS, CDR2 FQNEAQ. The V and J ends lost 5 bases and 7 bases, in that order; junction bases with no gene match: 4. The CDR3 consists of 12 residues. The full variable domain, completed using reference TRBV7-8 and TRBJ1-1, is GAGVSQSPRYKVAKRGQDVALRCDPISGHVSLFWYQQALGQGPEFLTYFQNEAQLDKSGLPSDRFFAERPEGSVSTLKIQRTQQEDSAVYLCASSQGTVEAFFGQGTRLTVV.

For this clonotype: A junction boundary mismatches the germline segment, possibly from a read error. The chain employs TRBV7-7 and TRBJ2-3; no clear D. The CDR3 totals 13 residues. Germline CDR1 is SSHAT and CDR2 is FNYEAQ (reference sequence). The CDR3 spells CASSSYGTDTQYF. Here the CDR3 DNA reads TGTGCTAGCAGCTCCTATGGCACAGATACGCAGTATTTT.

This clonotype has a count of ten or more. As DNA, the CDR3 is TGTGCCAGCAGCCCGGAGCGGGGGAGTGGGCAGTATTTT. As protein: CASSPERGSGQYF. This chain uses TRBV5-4 with TRBJ2-3; 8 positions match TRBD2. CDR3 length: 13 residues. CDR1 is SGHNT, CDR2 YYREEE, per germline (reference sequence). The V segment lost 4 bases and the J segment 11 bases; nucleotides outside the gene matches: 9.

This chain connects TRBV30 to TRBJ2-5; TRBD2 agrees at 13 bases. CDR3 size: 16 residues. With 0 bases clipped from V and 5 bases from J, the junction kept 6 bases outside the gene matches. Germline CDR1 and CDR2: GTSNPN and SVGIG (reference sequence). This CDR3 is CAWSVPGLAGRETQYF. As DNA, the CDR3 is TGTGCCTGGAGTGTACCGGGACTAGCGGGACGGGAGACCCAGTACTTC.

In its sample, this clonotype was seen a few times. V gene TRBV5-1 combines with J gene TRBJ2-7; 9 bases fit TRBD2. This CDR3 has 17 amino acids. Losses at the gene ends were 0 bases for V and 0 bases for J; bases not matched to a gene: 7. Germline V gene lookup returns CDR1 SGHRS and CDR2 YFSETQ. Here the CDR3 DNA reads TGCGCCAGCAGCTTGGTGTCTAGCGGGACGTCCTCCTACGAGCAGTACTTC. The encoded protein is CASSLVSSGTSSYEQYF.

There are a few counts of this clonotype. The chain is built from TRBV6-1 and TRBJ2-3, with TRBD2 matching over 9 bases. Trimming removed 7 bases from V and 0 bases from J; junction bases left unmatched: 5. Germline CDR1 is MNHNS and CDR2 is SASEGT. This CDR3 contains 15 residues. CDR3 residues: CASIAGGLSTDTQYF. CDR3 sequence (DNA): TGTGCCAGCATCGCGGGAGGGCTCAGCACAGATACGCAGTATTTT.

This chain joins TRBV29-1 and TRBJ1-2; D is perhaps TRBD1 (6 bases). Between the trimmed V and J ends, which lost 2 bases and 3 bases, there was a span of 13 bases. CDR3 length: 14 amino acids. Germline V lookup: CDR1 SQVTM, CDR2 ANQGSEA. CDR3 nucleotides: TGCAGCGTTGAAAGGGGGACGAGGGACTATGGCTACACCTTC. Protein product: CSVERGTRDYGYTF. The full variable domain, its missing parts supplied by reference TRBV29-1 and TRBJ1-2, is SAVISQKPSRDICQRGTSLTIQCQVDSQVTMMFWYRQQPGQSLTLIATANQGSEATYESGFVIDKFPISRPNLTFSTLTVSNMSPEDSSIYLCSVERGTRDYGYTFGSGTRLTVV.

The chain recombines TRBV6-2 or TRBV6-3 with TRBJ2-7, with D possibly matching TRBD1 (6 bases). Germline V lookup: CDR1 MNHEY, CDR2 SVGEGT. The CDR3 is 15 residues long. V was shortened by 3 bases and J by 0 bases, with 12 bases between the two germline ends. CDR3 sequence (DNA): TGTGCCAGCAGTTATCTGGGGGCCAGCTCCTACGAGCAGTACTTC. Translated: CASSYLGASSYEQYF.

The CDR3 DNA follows: TGTGCCATGGGGAAGGCGGGACCCGGGGAGCTGTTTTTT. It specifies CAMGKAGPGELFF. V usage is TRBV28 and J usage is TRBJ2-2, with D perhaps TRBD2 (6 bases). V gave up 10 bases and J gave up 6 bases, with 15 bases separating them. CDR1 is MDHEN and CDR2 is SYDVKM in the germline V gene. This CDR3 is built from 13 residues.